This T cell receptor (beta chain) was identified in a study of OX40 agonist ivuxolimab in advanced cancers. Study-level background: Mean age about 60 years, range about 23 to 85; about 81% male.

Measured with immunoSEQ multiplex PCR; TCRdb has only the in-frame clones, and not every one. The data contain roughly 90,000 clones, 75% to 95% of them seen just once; the ten biggest clones take up 8.7%. A note on this clone: The antigen remains unidentified.

Per germline, CDR1 SQVTM and CDR2 ANQGSEA. This CDR3 region has 17 residues. Unmatched junction bases numbered 13, after V lost 2 bases and J lost 4 bases. Points from the study as a whole: More expanded clones were found, on average, in CD8+ than in CD4+ T cells.

The sequenced sample was CD4+ or CD8+ T cells sorted from blood, obtained in a trial of the OX40 agonist ivuxolimab. This chain links TRBV29-1 with TRBJ2-5; 10 positions match TRBD1. The clonotype was recovered from an adult with an advanced solid tumor such as melanoma, head and neck, liver or kidney cancer. CDR3: CSVESLTGGWEAETQYF. CDR3 sequence (DNA): TGCAGCGTTGAATCCCTGACAGGGGGCTGGGAGGCAGAGACCCAGTACTTC. The variable domain in full, completed from reference TRBV29-1 and TRBJ2-5, reads SAVISQKPSRDICQRGTSLTIQCQVDSQVTMMFWYRQQPGQSLTLIATANQGSEATYESGFVIDKFPISRPNLTFSTLTVSNMSPEDSSIYLCSVESLTGGWEAETQYFGPGTRLLVL.